Listed here is a single TCR beta chain. Its specificity is unknown. This CDR3 has 15 amino acids. V trimming: 0 bases; J trimming: 10 bases; junction bases outside the gene matches: 7. CDR1 is SGHKS and CDR2 is YYEKEE in the germline V gene (reference sequence). The data are from a study of T cells after yellow fever vaccination. TCRdb redid the calling of the 5' RACE reads with MiXCR, one entry per CDR3 protein. The sample records a few hundred thousand distinct CDR3 sequences, roughly 4.8% being singletons. Study outcomes and limitations: Compared with primary, the secondary response was weaker and peaked at day 5, not 15. Boosting was followed by the reappearance of most primary-vaccination clones (around 96% CD4, about 90% CD8).

This TCR was sampled from a man between 18 and 35 years old who received the YFV17D yellow fever vaccine. This specimen consisted of CD4+ T cells sorted from PBMCs, obtained on the day of the yellow fever booster vaccination. The chain joins TRBV5-5 to TRBJ1-6; 7 nucleotides align to TRBD1. CDR3 DNA: TGTGCCAGCAGCTTGGCCCCAGGGGGAGAATCACCCCTCCACTTT. Translating gives CASSLAPGGESPLHF.